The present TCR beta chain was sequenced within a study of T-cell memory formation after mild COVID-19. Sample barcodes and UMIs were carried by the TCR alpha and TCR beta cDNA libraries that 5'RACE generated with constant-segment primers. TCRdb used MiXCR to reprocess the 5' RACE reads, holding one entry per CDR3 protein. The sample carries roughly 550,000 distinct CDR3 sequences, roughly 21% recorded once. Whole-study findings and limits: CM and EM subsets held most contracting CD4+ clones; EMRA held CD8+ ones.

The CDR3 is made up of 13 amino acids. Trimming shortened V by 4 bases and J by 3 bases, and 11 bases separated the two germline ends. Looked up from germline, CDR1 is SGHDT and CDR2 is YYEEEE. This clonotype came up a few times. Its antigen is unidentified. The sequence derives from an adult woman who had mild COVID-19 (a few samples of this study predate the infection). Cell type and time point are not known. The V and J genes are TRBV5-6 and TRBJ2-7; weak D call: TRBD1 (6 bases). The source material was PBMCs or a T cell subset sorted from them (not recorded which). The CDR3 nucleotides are TGTGCCAGCAGCCCTTGGGGACACTACGAGCAGTACTTC. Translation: CASSPWGHYEQYF.